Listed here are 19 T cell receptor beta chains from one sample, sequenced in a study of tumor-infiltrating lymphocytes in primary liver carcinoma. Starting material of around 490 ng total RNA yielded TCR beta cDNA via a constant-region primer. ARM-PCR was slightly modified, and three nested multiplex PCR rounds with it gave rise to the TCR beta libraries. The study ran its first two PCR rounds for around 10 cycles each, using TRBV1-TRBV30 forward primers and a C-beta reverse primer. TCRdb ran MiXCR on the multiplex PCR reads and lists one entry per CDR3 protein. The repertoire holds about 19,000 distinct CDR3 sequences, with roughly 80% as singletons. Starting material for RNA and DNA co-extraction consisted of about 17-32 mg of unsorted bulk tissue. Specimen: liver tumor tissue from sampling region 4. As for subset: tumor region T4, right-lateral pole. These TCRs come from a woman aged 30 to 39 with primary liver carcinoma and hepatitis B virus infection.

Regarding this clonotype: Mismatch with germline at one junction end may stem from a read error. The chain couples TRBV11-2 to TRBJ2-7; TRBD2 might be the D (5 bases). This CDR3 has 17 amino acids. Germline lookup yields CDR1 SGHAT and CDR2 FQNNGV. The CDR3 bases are TGTGCCATCAGCTTAGGAGGTGCAACTCTGAGCTCCTACGAGCAGTACTTC. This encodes CAISLGGATLSSYEQYF. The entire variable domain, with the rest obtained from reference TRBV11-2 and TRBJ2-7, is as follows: EAGVAQSPRYKIIEKRQSVAFWCNPISGHATLYWYQQILGQGPKLLIQFQNNGVVDDSQLPKDRFSAERLKGVDSTLKIQPAKLEDSAVYLCAISLGGATLSSYEQYFGPGTRLTVT.

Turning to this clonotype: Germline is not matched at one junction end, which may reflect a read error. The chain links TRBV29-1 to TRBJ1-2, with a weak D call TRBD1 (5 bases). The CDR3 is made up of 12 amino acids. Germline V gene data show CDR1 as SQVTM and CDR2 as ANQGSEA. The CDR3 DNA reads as TGCATCGTTGTACATTGGGGCGGCAGCTACACCTTC. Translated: CIVVHWGGSYTF.

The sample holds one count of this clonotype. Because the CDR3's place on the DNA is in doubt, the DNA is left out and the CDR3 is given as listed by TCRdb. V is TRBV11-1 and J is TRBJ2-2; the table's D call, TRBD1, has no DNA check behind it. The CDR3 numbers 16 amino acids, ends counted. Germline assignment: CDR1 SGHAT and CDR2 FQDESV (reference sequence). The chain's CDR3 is CASSRIMAVVSGSCFF.

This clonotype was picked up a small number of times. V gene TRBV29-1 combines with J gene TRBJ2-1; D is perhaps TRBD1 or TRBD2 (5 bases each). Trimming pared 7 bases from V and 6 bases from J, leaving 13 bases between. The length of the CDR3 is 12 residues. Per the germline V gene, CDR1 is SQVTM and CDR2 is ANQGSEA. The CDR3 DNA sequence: TGCAGCGGCCGAGCTGGGGGCAATGAGCAGTTCTTC. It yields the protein CSGRAGGNEQFF.

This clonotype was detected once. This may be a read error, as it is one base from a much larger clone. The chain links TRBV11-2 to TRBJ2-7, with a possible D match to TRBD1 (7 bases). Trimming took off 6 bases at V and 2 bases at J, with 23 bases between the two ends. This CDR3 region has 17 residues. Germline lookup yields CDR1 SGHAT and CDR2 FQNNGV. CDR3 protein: CASSIKGGGSWTYEQYF. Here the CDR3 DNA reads TGTGCCAGCAGTATCAAAGGAGGGGGCTCTTGGACCTACGAGCAGTACTTC.

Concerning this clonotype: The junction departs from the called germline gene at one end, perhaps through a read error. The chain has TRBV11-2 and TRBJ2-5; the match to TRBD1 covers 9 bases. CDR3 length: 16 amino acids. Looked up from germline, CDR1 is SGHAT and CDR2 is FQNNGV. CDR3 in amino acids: CASSTRTGGAKEAQYF. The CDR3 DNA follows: TGTGCCAGCAGCACCAGAACAGGGGGCGCGAAAGAGGCCCAGTACTTC.

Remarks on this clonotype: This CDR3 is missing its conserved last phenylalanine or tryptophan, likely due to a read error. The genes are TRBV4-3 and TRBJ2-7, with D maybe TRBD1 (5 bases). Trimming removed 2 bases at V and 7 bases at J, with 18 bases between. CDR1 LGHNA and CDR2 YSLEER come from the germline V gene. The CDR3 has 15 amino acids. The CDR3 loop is CASSQHRWAGREQYL. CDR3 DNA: TGCGCCAGCAGCCAACATCGATGGGCAGGGCGGGAGCAGTACCTC.

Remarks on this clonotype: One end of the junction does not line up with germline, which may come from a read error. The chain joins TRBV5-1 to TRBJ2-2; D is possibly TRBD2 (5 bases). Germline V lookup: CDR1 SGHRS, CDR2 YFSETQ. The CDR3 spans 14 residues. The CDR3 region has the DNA TGCGCCCGCAACCAACCTCCGAACATCGGGGAGCTGTTCTTT. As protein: CARNQPPNIGELFF.

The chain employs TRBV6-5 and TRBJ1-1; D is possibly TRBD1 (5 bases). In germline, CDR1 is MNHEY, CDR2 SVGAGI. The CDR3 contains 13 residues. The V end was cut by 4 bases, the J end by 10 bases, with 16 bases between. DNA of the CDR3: TGTGCCAGCAGTTGGATCAGGGACGCTAGAGCTTTCTTT. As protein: CASSWIRDARAFF.

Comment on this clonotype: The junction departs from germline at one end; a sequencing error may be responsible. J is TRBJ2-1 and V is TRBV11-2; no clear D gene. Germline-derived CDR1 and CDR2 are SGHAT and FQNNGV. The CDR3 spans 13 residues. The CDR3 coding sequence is TGTGCCAGCAGAATGATGGCGAACAATGACCAGTTCTTC. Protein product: CASRMMANNDQFF.

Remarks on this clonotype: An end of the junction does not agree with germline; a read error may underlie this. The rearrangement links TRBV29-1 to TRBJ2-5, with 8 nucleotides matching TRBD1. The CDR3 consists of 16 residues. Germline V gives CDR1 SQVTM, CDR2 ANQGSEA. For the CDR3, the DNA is TGCAGCGTGACAGGGGAGATGTGTTCTGCGGTGGAGATCCAGTACTTC. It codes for CSVTGEMCSAVEIQYF.

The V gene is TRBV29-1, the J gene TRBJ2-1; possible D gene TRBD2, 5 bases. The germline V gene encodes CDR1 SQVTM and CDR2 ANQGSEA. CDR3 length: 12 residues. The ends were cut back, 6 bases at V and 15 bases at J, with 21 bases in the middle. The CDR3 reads CSVVGCEGQAFF. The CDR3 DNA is TGCAGCGTCGTGGGGTGTGAGGGCCAAGCGTTCTTC.

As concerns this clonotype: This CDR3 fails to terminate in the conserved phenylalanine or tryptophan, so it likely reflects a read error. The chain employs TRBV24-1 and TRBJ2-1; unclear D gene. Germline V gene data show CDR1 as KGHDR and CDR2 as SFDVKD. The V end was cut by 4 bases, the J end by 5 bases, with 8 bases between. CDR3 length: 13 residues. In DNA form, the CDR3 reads TGTGCCACCAGTGACGTTAATGACAATGAGCAGTTCTCC. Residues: CATSDVNDNEQFS.

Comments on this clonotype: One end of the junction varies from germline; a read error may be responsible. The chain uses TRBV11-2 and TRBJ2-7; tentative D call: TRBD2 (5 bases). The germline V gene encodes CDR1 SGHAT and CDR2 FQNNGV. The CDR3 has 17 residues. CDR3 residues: CTSSLGGTALSSYGQYF. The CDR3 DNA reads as TGTACCAGCAGCTTAGGAGGTACAGCTCTGAGTTCCTACGGGCAGTACTTC.

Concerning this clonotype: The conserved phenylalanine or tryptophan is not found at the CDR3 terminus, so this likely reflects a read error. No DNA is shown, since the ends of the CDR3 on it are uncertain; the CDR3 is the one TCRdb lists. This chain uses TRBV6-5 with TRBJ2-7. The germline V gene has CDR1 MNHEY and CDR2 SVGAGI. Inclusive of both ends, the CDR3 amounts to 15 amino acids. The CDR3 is CASSYKDSSSYEQYL.

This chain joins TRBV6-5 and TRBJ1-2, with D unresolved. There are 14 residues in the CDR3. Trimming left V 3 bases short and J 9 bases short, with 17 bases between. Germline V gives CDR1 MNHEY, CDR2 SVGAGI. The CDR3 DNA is TGTGCCAGCAGTTATACCGGGCAGGCCAGCAGCTACACCTTC. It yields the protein CASSYTGQASSYTF.

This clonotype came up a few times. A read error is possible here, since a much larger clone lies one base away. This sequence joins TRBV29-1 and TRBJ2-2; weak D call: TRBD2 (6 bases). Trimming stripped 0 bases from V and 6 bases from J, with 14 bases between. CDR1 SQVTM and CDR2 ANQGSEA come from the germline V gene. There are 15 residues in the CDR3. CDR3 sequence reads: CSVEDATGAPGELFF. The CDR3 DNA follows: TGCAGCGTTGAAGACGCCACGGGAGCCCCCGGGGAGCTGTTTTTT.

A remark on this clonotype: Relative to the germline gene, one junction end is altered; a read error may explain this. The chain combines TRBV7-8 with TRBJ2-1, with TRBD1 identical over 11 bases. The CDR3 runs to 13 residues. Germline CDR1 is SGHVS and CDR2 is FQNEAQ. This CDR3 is CASRRDRGNEQLF. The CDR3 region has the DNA TGTGCCAGTAGACGGGACAGGGGGAATGAGCAGCTCTTC. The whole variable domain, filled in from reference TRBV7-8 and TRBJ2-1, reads GAGVSQSPRYKVAKRGQDVALRCDPISGHVSLFWYQQALGQGPEFLTYFQNEAQLDKSGLPSDRFFAERPEGSVSTLKIQRTQQEDSAVYLCASRRDRGNEQLFGPGTRLTVL.

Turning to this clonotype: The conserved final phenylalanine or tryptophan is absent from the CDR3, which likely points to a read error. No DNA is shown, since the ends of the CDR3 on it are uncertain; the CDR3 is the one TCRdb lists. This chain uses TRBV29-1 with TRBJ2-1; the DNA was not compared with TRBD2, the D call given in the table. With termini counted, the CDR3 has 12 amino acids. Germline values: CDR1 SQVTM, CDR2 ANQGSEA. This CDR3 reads CRALRDYNGQSL.